This T cell receptor beta chain originates from a study of cytomegalovirus exposure and HLA in healthy donors. Study-wide background: When 300 to 500 donors were genotyped, roughly 82% of them were found to fall in the Caucasian-associated ancestry cluster. Study-wide results and limits: Rare TCR sequences dominated, though some public TCRs recurred in many donors.

PCR was performed using 60 Vbeta and 13 Jbeta primers. Only in-frame clones appear in the TCRdb table, and some are missing; sequencing was by immunoSEQ multiplex PCR. The sample has fewer than 110,000 clones, 60% to 85% seen once. Of note for this clone: The antigen is not known.

CDR1 is SGHAT, CDR2 FQNNGV, per germline. V lost 5 bases, J lost 0 bases, and 14 bases lay in between. The CDR3 is 16 amino acids. This chain joins TRBV11-2 and TRBJ1-3; TRBD1 might be the D (6 bases). The specimen sequenced was PBMCs. This TCR derives from a man between 50 and 59 years old in good health and CMV-seropositive. The CDR3 nucleotides are TGTGCCAGCAGCCCTTTTGGGACAAGCTCTGGAAACACCATATATTTT. Its protein is CASSPFGTSSGNTIYF.